Each of the 26 T cell receptor beta chains below was sequenced from the same sample in a study of a mutant IDH1 vaccine in newly diagnosed glioma. Time point indicated: week 35, safety follow-up. It was 300 ug of mutant IDH1 20-mer peptide that made up each vaccine dose, given with topical imiquimod. No antigens are known for them. Sequencing used immunoSEQ multiplex PCR; TCRdb keeps in-frame clones, though not all of them. The profile covers over 45,000 clones, with approximately 92% appearing a single time and roughly 2.3% taken by the ten largest. The input for sequencing was PBMCs, taken from a glioma patient whose treatment included an IDH1 peptide vaccine. Receptor source: a man aged 50-60 years with glioma.

With regard to this clone: The junction departs from the called germline gene at one end, perhaps through a read error. V gene TRBV5-1 combines with J gene TRBJ1-4; D might be TRBD1 (5 bases). This CDR3 region has 15 residues. CDR1 SGHRS and CDR2 YFSETQ come from the germline V gene. CDR3 region: CATSHGGTVNEKLFF. CDR3 in DNA: TGCGCCACCAGCCATGGGGGAACCGTTAATGAAAAACTGTTTTTT.

Turning to this clone: One end of the junction fails to match germline, which may point to a read error. The chain combines TRBV9 with TRBJ1-5; D is undetermined. The CDR3 totals 12 residues. Per germline, CDR1 SGDLS and CDR2 YYNGEE. The CDR3 DNA reads TGTGCCAGCGGGCCGAGCAGTCAGCCCCAGCATTTT. This codes for CASGPSSQPQHF.

V and J are TRBV21-1 and TRBJ2-7. TRBV21-1 is deemed a pseudogene. CDR3 length: 14 amino acids. CDR3 DNA sequence: TGTGCCAGCAGTTCCCCGGGACGCCACTACGAGCAGTACTTC. Its translation: CASSSPGRHYEQYF.

The genes are TRBV27 and TRBJ2-5; no clear D. Trimming took off 6 bases at V and 4 bases at J, with 6 bases between the two ends. The germline CDR1 and CDR2 sequences are MNHEY and SMNVEV (reference sequence). CDR3 length: 11 amino acids. This CDR3 reads CASSPGETQYF. CDR3 bases: TGTGCCAGCAGCCCAGGAGAGACCCAGTACTTC.

This chain connects TRBV6-6 to TRBJ1-1; 8 nucleotides match TRBD1. Germline V lookup: CDR1 MNHNY, CDR2 SVGAGI (reference sequence). The V segment lost 5 bases and the J segment 3 bases; nucleotides outside the gene matches: 2. CDR3 length: 13 amino acids. The CDR3, as DNA: TGTGCCAGCAGTCTGACAGGGGACACTGAAGCTTTCTTT. Protein product: CASSLTGDTEAFF.

The chain links TRBV5-5 to TRBJ2-5; 7 bases line up with TRBD2. The CDR3 contains 15 residues. Germline lookup yields CDR1 SGHKS and CDR2 YYEKEE (reference sequence). Trimming at V came to 1 base and at J to 4 bases, leaving 7 bases not matched to a gene. The CDR3 loop reads CASSLSGVGRETQYF. The CDR3 DNA reads as TGTGCCAGCAGCTTGAGCGGGGTGGGGAGAGAGACCCAGTACTTC.

The chain joins TRBV5-4 to TRBJ1-4, with TRBD1 as a possible D gene (5 bases). V lost 3 bases and J 4 bases, leaving 13 bases between the germline ends. The V gene's germline CDR1 is SGHNT and CDR2 YYREEE (reference sequence). This CDR3 has 15 amino acids. CDR3 in DNA: TGTGCCAGCAGCTCCGACAGCAGTTTTAATGAAAAACTGTTTTTT. Translating gives CASSSDSSFNEKLFF.

The CDR3 spells CASSSVTGVYEKLFF. The DNA for the CDR3 is TGTGCCAGCAGTTCTGTCACAGGAGTCTATGAAAAACTGTTTTTT. The genes are TRBV2 and TRBJ1-4; a weak D match, TRBD1 (5 bases). Germline V CDR1 and CDR2: SNHLY, FYNNEI. Deletions cut 5 bases from V and 6 bases from J, with 16 bases between. There are 15 residues in the CDR3.

V gene TRBV6-4 combines with J gene TRBJ2-7; D could derive from TRBD1 or TRBD2 (7 bases each). CDR1 and CDR2 (germline): MRHNA, SNTAGT. CDR3 length equals 18 residues. Trimming took 8 bases from V and 0 from J, leaving 26 bases between them. The CDR3 DNA is TGTGCCAGCGATGGGAGACGGCAGGGGGGGCCCGGCTCCTACGAGCAGTACTTC. Residues: CASDGRRQGGPGSYEQYF.

CDR3 residues: CASSLGEQPFNGYTF. CDR3 bases: TGTGCCAGCAGCTTGGGGGAACAGCCTTTTAATGGCTACACCTTC. V gene TRBV5-4 combines with J gene TRBJ1-2, with D unclear. The germline V gene encodes CDR1 SGHNT and CDR2 YYREEE (reference sequence). Trimming shortened V by 0 bases and J by 6 bases, and 15 bases separated the two germline ends. The CDR3 runs to 15 residues.

The rearrangement joins TRBV5-1 to TRBJ2-7; 11 bases match TRBD2. The CDR3 spans 16 residues. V shed 4 bases and J 0 bases; nucleotides not matched to a gene: 6. Germline CDR1 reads SGHRS; CDR2 reads YFSETQ. CDR3 amino acids: CASSMGLAENSYEQYF. The DNA of the CDR3 is TGCGCCAGCAGCATGGGACTAGCGGAAAACTCCTACGAGCAGTACTTC.

The chain couples TRBV10-3 to TRBJ2-1, with D perhaps matching TRBD1 (5 bases). V gave up 4 bases and J gave up 4 bases, with 11 bases separating them. Looked up from germline, CDR1 is ENHRY and CDR2 is SYGVKD. The CDR3 is 14 amino acids. CDR3 loop: CAISVDITYNEQFF. In nucleotides, the CDR3 is TGTGCCATCAGTGTGGACATTACTTACAATGAGCAGTTCTTC.

The chain couples TRBV30 to TRBJ2-5, with D possibly TRBD2 on 5 matching bases. The CDR3 totals 13 residues. The germline V and J ends were trimmed by 4 bases and 6 bases, with 15 bases remaining between them. The germline V gene encodes CDR1 GTSNPN and CDR2 SVGIG (reference sequence). The CDR3 DNA sequence: TGTGCCTGGACTGAAACTAGGATAAAGACCCAGTACTTC. Protein sequence: CAWTETRIKTQYF.

This clone was observed a single time. The rearrangement uses TRBV5-4 and TRBJ2-1; D gene ambiguous. The CDR3 consists of 14 residues. CDR1 is SGHNT, CDR2 YYREEE, per germline (reference sequence). Between the trimmed V and J ends, which lost 1 base and 7 bases, there was a span of 12 bases. The CDR3 DNA follows: TGTGCCAGCAGCTTGACCCCCTCCAGGAATGAGCAGTTCTTC. Translated, it gives CASSLTPSRNEQFF.

The rearrangement links TRBV19 to TRBJ2-7; maybe TRBD1 (6 bases). V was shortened by 4 bases and J by 1 base, with 11 bases between the two germline ends. Germline CDR1 reads LNHDA; CDR2 reads SQIVND (reference sequence). The CDR3 sequence is 14 residues long. The CDR3 DNA reads TGTGCCAGTAGTACCACAGGGCAGTCCTACGAGCAGTACTTC. It specifies CASSTTGQSYEQYF. Variable domain in full (rest from reference TRBV19 and TRBJ2-7): DGGITQSPKYLFRKEGQNVTLSCEQNLNHDAMYWYRQDPGQGLRLIYYSQIVNDFQKGDIAEGYSVSREKKESFPLTVTSAQKNPTAFYLCASSTTGQSYEQYFGPGTRLTVT.

This clone was detected once. One end of the junction varies from germline; a read error may be responsible. The V and J genes are TRBV7-7 and TRBJ2-3, with D unresolved. The CDR3 totals 13 residues. Germline V gene sequence: CDR1 SSHAT, CDR2 FNYEAQ (reference sequence). CDR3 residues: CASSEAVTDTQYF. The CDR3 DNA is TGTGCTAGCAGCGAAGCTGTCACAGATACGCAGTATTTT. Supplemented by reference TRBV7-7 and TRBJ2-3, the full variable domain reads GAGVSQSPRYKVTKRGQDVTLRCDPISSHATLYWYQQALGQGPEFLTYFNYEAQPDKSGLPSDRFSAERPEGSISTLTIQRTEQRDSAMYRCASSEAVTDTQYFGPGTRLTVL.

On this clone itself: The junction does not match germline at one end; this may be a read error. The CDR3: CASTLGPGELFF. CDR3 nucleotide sequence: TGTGCCAGCACCTTGGGACCCGGGGAGCTGTTTTTT. The gene calls are TRBV5-6 and TRBJ2-2; either TRBD1 or TRBD2 may fit D (5 bases each). CDR3 length equals 12 residues. Germline V lookup: CDR1 SGHDT, CDR2 YYEEEE.

CDR3 DNA sequence: TGTGCCAGCAGCCTGGGAGATACGCAGTATTTT. Protein sequence: CASSLGDTQYF. V and J are TRBV28 and TRBJ2-3; D gene uncertain. This CDR3 region has 11 residues. Trimming removed 6 bases at V and 5 bases at J, with 6 bases between. CDR1 is MDHEN, CDR2 SYDVKM, per germline.

This chain links TRBV10-3 with TRBJ1-2; a weak D match, TRBD1 (6 bases). CDR3 size: 13 residues. Trimming stripped 10 bases from V and 6 bases from J, with 18 bases between. Looked up from germline, CDR1 is ENHRY and CDR2 is SYGVKD. The CDR3, as DNA: TGTGCCACCTCGGGACACGACGGGCATGGCTACACCTTC. Protein: CATSGHDGHGYTF.

V is TRBV19 and J is TRBJ1-5; D remains unclear. The length of the CDR3 is 13 residues. Between the trimmed V and J ends, which lost 4 bases and 3 bases, there was a span of 7 bases. CDR1 and CDR2 (germline): LNHDA, SQIVND (reference sequence). The CDR3: CASSSLINQPQHF. The CDR3 DNA follows: TGTGCCAGTAGTAGCCTAATCAATCAGCCCCAGCATTTT.

This chain links TRBV5-6 with TRBJ2-5; TRBD2 matches at 10 bases. In germline, CDR1 is SGHDT, CDR2 YYEEEE. The V gene end was trimmed by 2 bases and the J gene end by 5 bases; junction bases not matched to a gene: 12. The CDR3 loop spans 17 amino acids. This CDR3 is CASSLGWLAGVSETQYF. The CDR3 region has the DNA TGTGCCAGCAGCTTAGGTTGGCTAGCGGGGGTTTCGGAGACCCAGTACTTC.

The chain recombines TRBV5-1 with TRBJ1-1; no clear D gene. Germline V CDR1 and CDR2: SGHRS, YFSETQ. The CDR3 runs to 13 residues. Trimming stripped 3 bases from V and 4 bases from J, with 10 bases between. CDR3: CASSWGWGTEAFF. Written as DNA, the CDR3 is TGCGCCAGCAGCTGGGGTTGGGGCACTGAAGCTTTCTTT.

For this clone: Its ends do not fully match the called genes, so a read error is possible. The chain recombines TRBV4-2 with TRBJ2-2; 10 bases are shared with TRBD2. CDR1 LGHNA and CDR2 YNFKEQ come from the germline V gene. The CDR3 consists of 16 residues. CDR3 nucleotide sequence: TGTGCCAGCAGCAAAGATCCCACTAGCGGGAACAGGGAGCTGTTTTTT. Its translation: CASSKDPTSGNRELFF.

V and J are TRBV5-1 and TRBJ2-3; 9 bases match TRBD2. The V segment lost 2 bases and the J segment 4 bases; nucleotides outside the gene matches: 2. The CDR3 extends over 14 amino acids. Looked up from germline, CDR1 is SGHRS and CDR2 is YFSETQ. CDR3 region: CASSLQRGADTQYF. The CDR3 bases are TGCGCCAGCAGCTTACAGCGGGGGGCAGATACGCAGTATTTT.

The chain uses TRBV2 and TRBJ1-1; unclear D gene. Trimming stripped 8 bases from V and 6 bases from J, with 25 bases between. CDR3 length: 16 residues. From germline, CDR1 is SNHLY and CDR2 FYNNEI. CDR3 bases: TGTGCCAGCGGAGAATTCGGGAGGGTTCTAGCCGCTGAAGCTTTCTTT. Translation: CASGEFGRVLAAEAFF.

The rearrangement links TRBV13 to TRBJ1-1; possible D gene TRBD1, 6 bases. CDR1 PRHDT and CDR2 FYEKMQ come from the germline V gene (reference sequence). V was shortened by 2 bases and J by 10 bases, with 17 bases between the two germline ends. This CDR3 is 14 amino acids long. CDR3 coding DNA: TGTGCCAGCAGCTTAAGACAGGCGACGATTAGAGCTTTCTTT. It codes for CASSLRQATIRAFF.